The source of this T cell receptor (beta chain) is a study of shared clonotypes between healthy human individuals. Some clones are missing from TCRdb's copy, which holds only in-frame ones; the method was immunoSEQ multiplex PCR. The table includes a few million clones, more than 80% detected once. The germline V gene encodes CDR1 LGHNT and CDR2 FRNRAP. This CDR3 region has 12 residues. V was trimmed by 3 bases and J by 5 bases, leaving 7 bases between them. Specimen: naive CD4+ T cells from PBMCs. Regarding subset: CD45RA+ positively selected. The genes are TRBV12-5 and TRBJ2-5; tentative D call: TRBD1 (6 bases). This TCR was sampled from a man in his late teens or twenties in good health. Some clones in this sample may be carry-over from other donors' samples. DNA for the CDR3: TGTGCTAGTGGTTTCCAGGGGGAGACCCAGTACTTC. Protein: CASGFQGETQYF.